The clone carrying this T cell receptor (beta chain) showed up many times. These data are taken from a study of neurological immune-mediated disorders. One entry per CDR3 protein results from TCRdb running MiXCR on the 5' RACE reads. The repertoire holds about 40,000 distinct CDR3 sequences, around 2.5% seen once, with approximately 2.4% in the top ten. The junction had 12 bases not matched to a gene; V was cut back by 5 bases and J by 5 bases. The CDR3 is made up of 16 amino acids. CDR1 is SGHTA and CDR2 is FQGNSA in the germline V gene. Material: PBMCs. V and J are TRBV7-2 and TRBJ2-5, with 9 bases fitting TRBD1. This sequence originates from a man aged 50-60 years with multiple sclerosis. The CDR3 nucleotides read TGTGCCAGCAGCCCTCGTCCCGGGACAGGGACGGAGACCCAGTACTTC. It translates to CASSPRPGTGTETQYF.